Sequencing of this T cell receptor (beta chain) was carried out in a study of shared clonotypes between healthy human individuals. Remarks on this clone: Its antigen is undetermined.

General study findings and limits: The naive CD4 repertoires of several donors were compared, and approximately 5% of clonotypes were shared.

CDR1 WSHSY and CDR2 SAAADI come from the germline V gene. V dropped 2 bases and J dropped 6 bases, with 7 bases sitting between them. This CDR3 is 12 amino acids long. TCRdb's copy holds only in-frame clones and misses some; the assay was immunoSEQ multiplex PCR. The sample contains some 980,000 clones, about 80% of which appear only once. The chain is built from TRBV10-2 and TRBJ1-2, with unresolved D. The sequence was obtained from a man aged 18 to 30 in good health. The sequenced sample was memory CD4+ T cells sorted from blood. Stated subset: CD45RA-negative fraction. CDR3 sequence: CASSERGDGYTF. The CDR3 DNA reads TGCGCCAGCAGTGAGCGGGGAGATGGCTACACCTTC.